Reported below is one TCR beta chain. As yet, its antigen is unknown. The sample is drawn from a study of T-cell reconstitution after alpha-beta-depleted transplantation in children. Study results and limitations: Once a year had passed after transplant, T-cell counts and diversity came mostly from newly produced T cells.

The TCRbeta library incorporated unique molecular identifiers. TCRdb itself ran the PCR reads through MiXCR, one entry per CDR3 protein. Of 60,000 or so distinct CDR3 sequences in the sample, around 40% were seen once. The germline V gene encodes CDR1 MDHEN and CDR2 SYDVKM. The CDR3 loop spans 16 amino acids. The V end lost 4 bases, the J end lost 3 bases, and 19 bases lay between the germline ends. This receptor was obtained from a male patient aged 10 to 17 who had a stem cell transplant for acute lymphoblastic leukemia, so the T cells may come from the graft donor. The sample was PBMCs, mostly from graft donor cells, taken 360 days after TCRalphabeta/CD19-depleted stem cell transplant. The chain carries TRBV28 and TRBJ2-7; D is perhaps TRBD2 (5 bases). The CDR3 region is CASSSTRTRNLYEQYF. The CDR3 DNA sequence: TGTGCCAGCAGTTCGACCCGGACTCGCAACCTCTACGAGCAGTACTTC.